Shown below are 29 T cell receptor beta chains from a single sample sequenced in a study of T cells in Graves' hyperthyroidism and ophthalmopathy. RNA transcripts yielded amplified TCR beta CDR3 regions. Using the HTBI primer set, a first-round RT-PCR was run on the TCR CDR3. Each CDR3 protein is one row after TCRdb ran MiXCR on the multiplex PCR reads. Among roughly 570,000 distinct CDR3 sequences listed, around 14% were seen once. What was sequenced was blood. The origin of the receptors is a woman aged 25 to 39 with Graves' hyperthyroidism.

This clonotype was counted many times. This chain's CDR3 is CASTDTGTAYEQYF. The CDR3, as DNA: TGCGCCAGCACCGATACCGGGACAGCCTACGAGCAGTACTTC. V is TRBV10-2 and J is TRBJ2-7; 7 bases are shared with TRBD1. In germline, CDR1 is WSHSY, CDR2 SAAADI. CDR3 length equals 14 residues. The trim removed 7 bases at V and 2 bases at J, leaving 8 bases unmatched.

The sample holds many counts of this clonotype. The rearrangement uses TRBV3-1 and TRBJ2-3; 8 bases map to TRBD1. The CDR3 covers 17 residues. The junction had 13 bases not matched to a gene; V was cut back by 2 bases and J by 6 bases. Germline V gene lookup returns CDR1 LGHDT and CDR2 YNNKEL (reference sequence). The CDR3 loop reads CASSQRPRGRPYDTQYF. CDR3 nucleotide sequence: TGTGCCAGCAGCCAACGACCCAGGGGGCGCCCCTACGATACGCAGTATTTT.

The table lists this clonotype with many counts. The CDR3 nucleotides are TGCGCCAGCAGCTTGGATCCGGGTAACACCGGGGAGCTGTTTTTT. Protein sequence: CASSLDPGNTGELFF. This chain uses TRBV5-1 with TRBJ2-2; D not resolved. V was cut by 0 bases and J by 2 bases, with 8 bases left in between. The CDR3 sequence is 15 residues long. Germline-derived CDR1 and CDR2 are SGHRS and YFSETQ.

A few counts support this clonotype. The rearrangement uses TRBV10-1 and TRBJ2-2; D gene unclear. The germline CDR1 and CDR2 sequences are WNHNN and SYGVQD (reference sequence). The V end lost 5 bases, the J end lost 7 bases, and 14 bases lay between the germline ends. CDR3 length: 14 residues. CDR3 coding DNA: TGCGCCAGCAGTCTGACCTTGGTGGACGGGGAGCTGTTTTTT. Residues: CASSLTLVDGELFF.

This clonotype was seen repeatedly, ten times or more. The V gene is TRBV3-1, the J gene TRBJ2-5; D remains unclear. CDR1 and CDR2 from the germline V gene are LGHDT and YNNKEL (reference sequence). V lost 3 bases and J lost 6, with 11 bases in between. CDR3 size: 13 residues. CDR3 DNA sequence: TGTGCCAGCAGCCAGGAGTTATTAAAGACCCAGTACTTC. Its protein is CASSQELLKTQYF.

The CDR3 loop is CASRGQVHGAFF. The DNA for the CDR3 is TGTGCCAGCAGGGGACAGGTTCACGGTGCTTTCTTT. The J gene is TRBJ1-1, the V gene TRBV28, with 8 bases that match TRBD1. Losses at the gene ends were 6 bases for V and 11 bases for J; bases not matched to a gene: 8. Germline values: CDR1 MDHEN, CDR2 SYDVKM. This CDR3 spans 12 amino acids.

There are a few counts of this clonotype. This chain connects TRBV20-1 to TRBJ2-3; TRBD1 matches at 10 bases. The germline CDR1 and CDR2 sequences are DFQATT and SNEGSKA (reference sequence). This CDR3 has 15 amino acids. Germline trimming cut 4 bases from V and 2 bases from J; bases unmatched to any gene: 6. DNA of the CDR3: TGCAGTGCTATCGACAGGGGGCGCGTCACAGATACGCAGTATTTT. Translating it yields CSAIDRGRVTDTQYF.

The chain combines TRBV7-9 with TRBJ2-1; D gene ambiguous. Germline V gene data show CDR1 as SEHNR and CDR2 as FQNEAQ (reference sequence). The V end was cut by 1 base, the J end by 7 bases, with 8 bases between. This CDR3 has 13 residues. The CDR3 reads CASSLDGVNEQFF. The DNA for the CDR3 is TGTGCCAGCAGCTTAGATGGGGTGAATGAGCAGTTCTTC. The full variable domain, its missing parts supplied by reference TRBV7-9 and TRBJ2-1, is DTGVSQNPRHKITKRGQNVTFRCDPISEHNRLYWYRQTLGQGPEFLTYFQNEAQLEKSRLLSDRFSAERPKGSFSTLEIQRTEQGDSAMYLCASSLDGVNEQFFGPGTRLTVL.

This clonotype was seen repeatedly, ten times or more. The chain couples TRBV12-3 or TRBV12-4 to TRBJ2-2, with TRBD2 matching 7 bases. The CDR3 sequence is 15 residues long. Trimming at V came to 3 bases and at J to 1 base, leaving 2 bases not matched to a gene. For the CDR3, the DNA is TGTGCCAGCAGTTTTTCGGGGGGGAACACCGGGGAGCTGTTTTTT. This translates into CASSFSGGNTGELFF.

The chain employs TRBV2 and TRBJ1-4, with 10 bases aligning to TRBD1. This CDR3 spans 14 amino acids. The germline V gene encodes CDR1 SNHLY and CDR2 FYNNEI. Trimming at V came to 6 bases and at J to 5 bases, leaving 3 bases not matched to a gene. CDR3 region: CASRVDRGNEKLFF. In DNA form, the CDR3 reads TGTGCCAGCAGGGTGGACAGGGGGAATGAAAAACTGTTTTTT.

The sample holds many counts of this clonotype. CDR3 sequence: CAISESAGYPNEQFF. The CDR3 DNA follows: TGTGCCATCAGTGAGTCGGCGGGATATCCCAATGAGCAGTTCTTC. The genes are TRBV10-3 and TRBJ2-1; D is possibly TRBD2 (6 bases). V was cut by 0 bases and J by 6 bases, with 12 bases left in between. The CDR3 has 15 residues. Germline CDR1 ENHRY, CDR2 SYGVKD.

The CDR3 nucleotides are TGTGCCAGCAGCTTTAACTCGGGACACCCTAATGAAAAACTGTTTTTT. This translates into CASSFNSGHPNEKLFF. This chain uses TRBV11-2 with TRBJ1-4; D might be TRBD1 (6 bases). This CDR3 comprises 16 residues. The V and J ends lost 3 bases and 3 bases respectively, with 14 bases between them. CDR1 SGHAT and CDR2 FQNNGV come from the germline V gene.

This clonotype was seen repeatedly, ten times or more. The V call is TRBV12-3 or TRBV12-4, the J call TRBJ1-2; 11 nucleotides match TRBD1. Trimming took 6 bases from V and 3 from J; bases not matched to a gene: 9. This CDR3 contains 16 residues. CDR3: CASRTDGTGGYYGYTF. The CDR3 bases are TGTGCCAGCAGGACCGATGGGACAGGGGGTTACTATGGCTACACCTTC.

Note on this clonotype: This sequence may be a read error, since a much larger clone differs from it by one base. V usage is TRBV15 and J usage is TRBJ2-7, with no clear D. This CDR3 is 14 amino acids long. CDR1 is LNHNV and CDR2 is YYDKDF in the germline V gene (reference sequence). V was cut by 3 bases and J by 3 bases, with 12 bases left in between. CDR3 amino acids: CATSSPEVIYEQYF. As DNA, the CDR3 is TGTGCCACCAGCAGCCCTGAGGTAATCTACGAGCAGTACTTC. The variable domain in full, completed from reference TRBV15 and TRBJ2-7, reads DAMVIQNPRYQVTQFGKPVTLSCSQTLNHNVMYWYQQKSSQAPKLLFHYYDKDFNNEADTPDNFQSRRPNTSFCFLDIRSPGLGDTAMYLCATSSPEVIYEQYFGPGTRLTVT.

This clonotype was counted ten times or more. The CDR3 region has the DNA TGTGCCAGCAGCTCCCCGGACTCCTACGAGCAGTACTTC. Amino acids: CASSSPDSYEQYF. The chain combines TRBV11-2 with TRBJ2-7; D ambiguous. V was pared by 4 bases and J by 0 bases, with 7 bases between. CDR3 length: 13 residues. The germline CDR1 and CDR2 sequences are SGHAT and FQNNGV.

This clonotype was observed many times. The chain has TRBV30 and TRBJ2-7; the D is unclear. The CDR3 length is 11 residues. Germline V lookup: CDR1 GTSNPN, CDR2 SVGIG (reference sequence). V dropped 2 bases and J dropped 4 bases, with 6 bases sitting between them. CDR3 DNA: TGTGCCTGGAGTAGTAGGTACGAGCAGTACTTC. Its translation is CAWSSRYEQYF. Full variable domain (outside the CDR3, taken from reference TRBV30 and TRBJ2-7): SQTIHQWPATLVQPVGSPLSLECTVEGTSNPNLYWYRQAAGRGLQLLFYSVGIGQISSEVPQNLSASRPQDRQFILSSKKLLLSDSGFYLCAWSSRYEQYFGPGTRLTVT.

The gene calls are TRBV6-1 and TRBJ2-2; 8 bases are a match to TRBD2. The ends lost 5 bases at V and 7 bases at J; junction bases unmatched: 12. Germline V lookup: CDR1 MNHNS, CDR2 SASEGT. The length of the CDR3 is 16 residues. The CDR3 protein is CASSRTSLNRRGELFF. For the CDR3, the DNA is TGTGCCAGCAGTAGGACTAGCCTAAATCGGCGCGGGGAGCTGTTTTTT.

This clonotype was picked up many times. The chain is built from TRBV3-1 and TRBJ2-3; no clear D. The V gene lost 3 bases and the J gene lost 1 base, with 8 bases spanning the gap. The CDR3 loop spans 14 amino acids. Germline-derived CDR1 and CDR2 are LGHDT and YNNKEL (reference sequence). The CDR3 protein is CASSHPERTDTQYF. The CDR3 nucleotides are TGTGCCAGCAGCCATCCCGAACGCACAGATACGCAGTATTTT.

This clonotype occurred a few times. CDR3 sequence (DNA): TGTGCCAGCAGACCAACCGGAGGGCGGAACAATGAGCAGTTCTTC. Encoded protein: CASRPTGGRNNEQFF. The rearrangement links TRBV9 to TRBJ2-1, with D possibly TRBD2 on 6 matching bases. Deletions cut 5 bases from V and 5 bases from J, with 17 bases between. The CDR3 is made up of 15 amino acids. Germline CDR1 reads SGDLS; CDR2 reads YYNGEE.

The J gene is TRBJ2-7, the V gene TRBV20-1; D perhaps matches TRBD2 (6 bases). This CDR3 has 13 amino acids. The V end lost 6 bases, the J end lost 0 bases, and 12 bases lay between the germline ends. Germline-derived CDR1 and CDR2 are DFQATT and SNEGSKA (reference sequence). The CDR3 protein is CSAKAGNSYEQYF. The CDR3 coding sequence is TGCAGTGCGAAAGCGGGTAACTCCTACGAGCAGTACTTC.

This clonotype was counted only a few times. The chain carries TRBV28 and TRBJ2-5; 10 bases are shared with TRBD1. The V gene's germline CDR1 is MDHEN and CDR2 SYDVKM. V was clipped by 10 bases and J by 4 bases; unmatched bases: 15. The length of the CDR3 is 16 residues. The CDR3 loop reads CATSGAPGQGLETQYF. The CDR3 DNA reads TGTGCCACCTCCGGGGCCCCGGGACAGGGGTTAGAGACCCAGTACTTC.

The chain is built from TRBV30 and TRBJ2-7, with D possibly matching TRBD1 (6 bases). V lost 6 bases to trimming and J lost 9 bases, with 24 bases between them. Germline-derived CDR1 and CDR2 are GTSNPN and SVGIG (reference sequence). The CDR3 runs 14 residues. The CDR3 DNA sequence: TGTGCCTGTACAGACAGGAATTGGGTGGGGACGCAGTACTTC. Translation gives CACTDRNWVGTQYF.

This clonotype came up many times. The chain combines TRBV7-9 with TRBJ2-7; the match to TRBD1 covers 7 bases. CDR3 size: 14 residues. V lost 4 bases and J lost 3; bases outside the gene matches: 6. Per germline, CDR1 SEHNR and CDR2 FQNEAQ (reference sequence). CDR3 amino acids: CASSSDRSDYEQYF. The CDR3 nucleotides read TGTGCCAGCAGCTCGGACAGGTCGGACTACGAGCAGTACTTC.

The chain recombines TRBV6-1 with TRBJ2-2; D is uncertain. The germline gives CDR1 MNHNS, CDR2 SASEGT. The length of the CDR3 is 14 residues. V was trimmed by 6 bases and J by 2 bases, leaving 10 bases between them. CDR3 in amino acids: CASRAAYNTGELFF. DNA of the CDR3: TGTGCCAGCAGGGCAGCTTATAACACCGGGGAGCTGTTTTTT.

This clonotype has a handful of counts. V gene TRBV18 combines with J gene TRBJ2-3, with D unclear. The CDR3 is 17 amino acids. From germline, CDR1 is KGHSH and CDR2 LQKENI. With 1 base removed from V and 3 bases from J, the gap between germline ends came to 17 bases. The CDR3 is CASSPLGAVGWTDTQYF. The CDR3 bases are TGTGCCAGCTCACCACTCGGCGCCGTCGGCTGGACAGATACGCAGTATTTT.

Many counts were recorded for this clonotype. CDR3 sequence: CASSRTGPSNEQFF. CDR3 in DNA: TGTGCCAGCAGCCGGACAGGGCCTTCCAATGAGCAGTTCTTC. The chain is built from TRBV11-2 and TRBJ2-1, with 8 bases fitting TRBD1. J lost 6 bases, V lost 5 bases, and 6 bases had no gene match. The CDR3 runs to 14 residues. In germline, CDR1 is SGHAT, CDR2 FQNNGV.

This clonotype showed up many times. The chain joins TRBV18 to TRBJ2-1; no clear D gene. V was cut by 3 bases and J by 4 bases, with 13 bases left in between. The CDR3 totals 15 residues. Germline V gene sequence: CDR1 KGHSH, CDR2 LQKENI. The CDR3 here is CASSPSPLGYNEQFF. CDR3 sequence (DNA): TGTGCCAGCTCACCTTCGCCCTTAGGGTACAATGAGCAGTTCTTC.

This sequence joins TRBV5-5 and TRBJ2-3; D uncertain. The CDR3 runs 13 residues. Germline values: CDR1 SGHKS, CDR2 YYEKEE (reference sequence). Trimming removed 2 bases from V and 5 bases from J, with 9 bases in between. CDR3 bases: TGTGCCAGCAGCTTCACGGTGGGAGATACGCAGTATTTT. Its translation: CASSFTVGDTQYF.

V and J are TRBV29-1 and TRBJ2-4; D remains unclear. Trimming left V 7 bases short and J 5 bases short, with 18 bases between. The germline V gene has CDR1 SQVTM and CDR2 ANQGSEA. The CDR3 extends over 14 amino acids. The CDR3 spells CSASHRASENIQYF. CDR3 DNA sequence: TGCAGCGCTTCTCATAGGGCGTCGGAAAACATTCAGTACTTC.